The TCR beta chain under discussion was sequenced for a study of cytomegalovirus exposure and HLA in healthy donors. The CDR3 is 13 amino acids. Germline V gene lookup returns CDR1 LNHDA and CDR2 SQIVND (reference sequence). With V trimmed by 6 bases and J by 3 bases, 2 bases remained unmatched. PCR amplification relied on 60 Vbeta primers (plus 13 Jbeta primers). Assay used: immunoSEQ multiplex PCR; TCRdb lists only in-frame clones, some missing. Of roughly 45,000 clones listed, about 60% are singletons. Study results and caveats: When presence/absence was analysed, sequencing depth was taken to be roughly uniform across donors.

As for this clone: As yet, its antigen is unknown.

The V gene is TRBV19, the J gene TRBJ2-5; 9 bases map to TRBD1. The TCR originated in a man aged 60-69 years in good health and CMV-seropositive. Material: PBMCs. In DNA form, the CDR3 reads TGTGCCAGTAGGGGACAGGGAAAAGAGACCCAGTACTTC. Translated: CASRGQGKETQYF. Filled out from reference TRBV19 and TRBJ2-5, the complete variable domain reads DGGITQSPKYLFRKEGQNVTLSCEQNLNHDAMYWYRQDPGQGLRLIYYSQIVNDFQKGDIAEGYSVSREKKESFPLTVTSAQKNPTAFYLCASRGQGKETQYFGPGTRLLVL.